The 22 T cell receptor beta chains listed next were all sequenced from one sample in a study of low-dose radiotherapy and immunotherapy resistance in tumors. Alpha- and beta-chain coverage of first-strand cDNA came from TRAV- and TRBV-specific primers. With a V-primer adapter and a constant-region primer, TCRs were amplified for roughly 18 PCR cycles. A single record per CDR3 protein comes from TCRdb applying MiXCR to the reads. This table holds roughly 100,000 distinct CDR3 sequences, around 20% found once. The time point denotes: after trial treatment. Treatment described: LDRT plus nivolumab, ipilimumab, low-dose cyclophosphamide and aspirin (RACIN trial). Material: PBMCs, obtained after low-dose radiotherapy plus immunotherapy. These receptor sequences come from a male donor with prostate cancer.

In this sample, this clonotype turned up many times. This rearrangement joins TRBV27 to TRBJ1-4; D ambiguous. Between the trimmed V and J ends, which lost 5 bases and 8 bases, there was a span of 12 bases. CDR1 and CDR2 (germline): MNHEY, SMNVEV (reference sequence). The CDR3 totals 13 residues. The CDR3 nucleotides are TGTGCCAGCAGTACATTTTCGGGGGAAAAACTGTTTTTT. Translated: CASSTFSGEKLFF.

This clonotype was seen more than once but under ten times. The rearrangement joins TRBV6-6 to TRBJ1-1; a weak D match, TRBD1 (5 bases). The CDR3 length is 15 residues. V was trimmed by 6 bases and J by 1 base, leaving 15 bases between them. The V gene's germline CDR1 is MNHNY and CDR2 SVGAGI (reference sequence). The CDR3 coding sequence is TGTGCCAGCAGCGGGGGAACAGCGGGGAACACTGAAGCTTTCTTT. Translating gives CASSGGTAGNTEAFF.

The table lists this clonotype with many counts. In DNA, the CDR3 is TGTGCCAGCAGCGTAATTTCAGGGTTCACAGATACGCAGTATTTT. Translated: CASSVISGFTDTQYF. This rearrangement joins TRBV9 to TRBJ2-3, with a possible D match to TRBD1 (5 bases). Germline V gene sequence: CDR1 SGDLS, CDR2 YYNGEE. This CDR3 region has 15 residues. V lost 1 base and J lost 2, with 11 bases in between.

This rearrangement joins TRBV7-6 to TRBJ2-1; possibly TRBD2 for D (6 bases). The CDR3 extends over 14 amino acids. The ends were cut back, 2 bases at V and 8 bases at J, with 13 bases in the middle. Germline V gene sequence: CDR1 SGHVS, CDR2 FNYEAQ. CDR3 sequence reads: CASSLTTGVDEQFF. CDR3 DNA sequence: TGTGCCAGCAGCTTAACGACGGGAGTGGATGAGCAGTTCTTC.

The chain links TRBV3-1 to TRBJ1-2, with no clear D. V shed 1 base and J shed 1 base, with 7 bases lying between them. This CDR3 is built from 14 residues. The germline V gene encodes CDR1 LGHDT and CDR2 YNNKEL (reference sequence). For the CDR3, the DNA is TGTGCCAGCAGCCAAGCGGTTAATAACTATGGCTACACCTTC. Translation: CASSQAVNNYGYTF.

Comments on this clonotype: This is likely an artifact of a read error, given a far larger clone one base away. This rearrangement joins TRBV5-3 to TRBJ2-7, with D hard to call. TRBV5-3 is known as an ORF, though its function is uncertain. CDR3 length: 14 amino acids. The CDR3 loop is CASSLDLGPYERYF. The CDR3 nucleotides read TGTGCCAGCAGCTTGGATCTCGGACCCTACGAGCGGTACTTC.

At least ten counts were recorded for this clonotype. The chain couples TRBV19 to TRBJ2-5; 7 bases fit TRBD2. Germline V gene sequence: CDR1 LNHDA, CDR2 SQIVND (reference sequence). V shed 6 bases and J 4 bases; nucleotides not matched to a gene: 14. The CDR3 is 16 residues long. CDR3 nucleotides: TGTGCCAGTAGCTTAGCGGGCCGGGCGGGTGGAGAGACCCAGTACTTC. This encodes CASSLAGRAGGETQYF.

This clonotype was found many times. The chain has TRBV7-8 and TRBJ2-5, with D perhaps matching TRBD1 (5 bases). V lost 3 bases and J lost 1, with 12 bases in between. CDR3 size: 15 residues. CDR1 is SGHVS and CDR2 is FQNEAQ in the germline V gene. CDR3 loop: CASSFSRVSQETQYF. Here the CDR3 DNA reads TGTGCCAGCAGCTTCTCCAGGGTCTCCCAAGAGACCCAGTACTTC.

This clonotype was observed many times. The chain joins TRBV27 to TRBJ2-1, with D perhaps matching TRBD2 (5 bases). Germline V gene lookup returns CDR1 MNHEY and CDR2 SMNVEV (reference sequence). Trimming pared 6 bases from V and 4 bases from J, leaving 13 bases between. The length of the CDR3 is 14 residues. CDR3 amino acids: CASSPSGGYNEQFF. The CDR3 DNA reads TGTGCCAGCAGCCCCTCCGGCGGGTACAATGAGCAGTTCTTC.

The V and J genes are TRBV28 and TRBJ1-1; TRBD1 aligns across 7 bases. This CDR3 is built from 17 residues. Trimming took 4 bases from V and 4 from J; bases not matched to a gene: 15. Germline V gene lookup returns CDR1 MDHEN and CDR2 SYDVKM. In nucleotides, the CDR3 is TGTGCCAGCAGTTCTGGACAGGCCTCGGCTTTTGCCACTGAAGCTTTCTTT. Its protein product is CASSSGQASAFATEAFF.

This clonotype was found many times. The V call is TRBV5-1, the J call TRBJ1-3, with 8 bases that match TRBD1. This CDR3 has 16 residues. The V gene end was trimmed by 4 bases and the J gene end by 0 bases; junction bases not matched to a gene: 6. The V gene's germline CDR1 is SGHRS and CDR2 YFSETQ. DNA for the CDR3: TGCGCCAGCAGCACACAGGGGGGTAGCTCTGGAAACACCATATATTTT. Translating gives CASSTQGGSSGNTIYF.

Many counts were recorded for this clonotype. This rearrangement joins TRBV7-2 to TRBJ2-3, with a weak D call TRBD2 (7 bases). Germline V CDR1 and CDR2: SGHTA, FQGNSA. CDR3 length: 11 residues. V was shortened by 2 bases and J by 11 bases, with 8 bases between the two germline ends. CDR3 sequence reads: CASSLRGGQYF. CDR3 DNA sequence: TGTGCCAGCAGCTTAAGGGGGGGGCAGTATTTT.

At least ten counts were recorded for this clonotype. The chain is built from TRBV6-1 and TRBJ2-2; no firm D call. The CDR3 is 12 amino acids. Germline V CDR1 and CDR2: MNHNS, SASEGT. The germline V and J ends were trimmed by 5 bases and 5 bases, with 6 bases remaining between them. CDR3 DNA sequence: TGTGCCAGCAGTCTCGCGACCGGGGAGCTGTTTTTT. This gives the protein CASSLATGELFF.

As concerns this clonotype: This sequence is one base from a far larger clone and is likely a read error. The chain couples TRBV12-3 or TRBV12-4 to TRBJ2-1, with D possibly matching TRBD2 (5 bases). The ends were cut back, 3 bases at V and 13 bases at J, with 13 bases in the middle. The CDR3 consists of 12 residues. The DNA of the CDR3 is TGTGCCAGCAGTTTTAGGAGGCAGACCCAGTTCTTC. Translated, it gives CASSFRRQTQFF.

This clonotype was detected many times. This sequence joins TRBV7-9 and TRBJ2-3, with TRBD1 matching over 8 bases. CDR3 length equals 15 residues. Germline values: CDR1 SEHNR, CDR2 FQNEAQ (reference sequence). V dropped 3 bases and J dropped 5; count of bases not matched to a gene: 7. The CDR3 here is CASSFSTGGRDTQYF. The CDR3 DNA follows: TGTGCCAGCAGCTTCTCAACAGGGGGTCGAGATACGCAGTATTTT.

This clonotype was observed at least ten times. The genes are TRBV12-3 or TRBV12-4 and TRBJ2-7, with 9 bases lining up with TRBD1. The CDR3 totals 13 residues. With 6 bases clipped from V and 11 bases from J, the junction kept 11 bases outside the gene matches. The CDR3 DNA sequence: TGTGCCAGCAGACCGGGACAGGGAGCACCGGAGTACTTC. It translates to CASRPGQGAPEYF.

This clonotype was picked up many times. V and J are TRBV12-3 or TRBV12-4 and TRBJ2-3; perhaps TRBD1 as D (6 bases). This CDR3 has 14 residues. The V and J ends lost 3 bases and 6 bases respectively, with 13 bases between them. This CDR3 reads CASSFGTTGDTQYF. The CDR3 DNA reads TGTGCCAGCAGTTTCGGGACGACAGGCGATACGCAGTATTTT.

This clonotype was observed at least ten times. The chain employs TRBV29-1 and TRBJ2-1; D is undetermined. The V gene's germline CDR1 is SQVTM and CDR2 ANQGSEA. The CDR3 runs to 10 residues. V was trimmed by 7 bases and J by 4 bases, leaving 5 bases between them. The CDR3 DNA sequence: TGCAGCGCAAGGTACAATGAGCAGTTCTTC. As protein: CSARYNEQFF.

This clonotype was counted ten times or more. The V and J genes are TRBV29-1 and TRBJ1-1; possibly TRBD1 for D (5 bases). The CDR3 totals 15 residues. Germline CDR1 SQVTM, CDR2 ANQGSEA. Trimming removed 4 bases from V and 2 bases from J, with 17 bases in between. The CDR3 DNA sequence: TGCAGCGTTGTCAGAGACGGGGCGGCCAACACTGAAGCTTTCTTT. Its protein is CSVVRDGAANTEAFF. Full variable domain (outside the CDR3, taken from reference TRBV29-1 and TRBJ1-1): SAVISQKPSRDICQRGTSLTIQCQVDSQVTMMFWYRQQPGQSLTLIATANQGSEATYESGFVIDKFPISRPNLTFSTLTVSNMSPEDSSIYLCSVVRDGAANTEAFFGQGTRLTVV.

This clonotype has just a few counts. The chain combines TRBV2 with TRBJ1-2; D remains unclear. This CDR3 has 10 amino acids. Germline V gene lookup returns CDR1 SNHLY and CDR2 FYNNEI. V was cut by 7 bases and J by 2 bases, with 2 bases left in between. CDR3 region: CASKNYGYTF. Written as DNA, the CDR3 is TGTGCCAGCAAGAACTATGGCTACACCTTC.

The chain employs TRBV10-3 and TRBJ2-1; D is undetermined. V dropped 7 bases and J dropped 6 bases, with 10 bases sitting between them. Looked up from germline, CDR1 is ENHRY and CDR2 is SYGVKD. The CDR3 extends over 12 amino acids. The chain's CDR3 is CAIKGNLNEQFF. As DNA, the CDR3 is TGTGCCATCAAAGGGAATCTCAATGAGCAGTTCTTC.

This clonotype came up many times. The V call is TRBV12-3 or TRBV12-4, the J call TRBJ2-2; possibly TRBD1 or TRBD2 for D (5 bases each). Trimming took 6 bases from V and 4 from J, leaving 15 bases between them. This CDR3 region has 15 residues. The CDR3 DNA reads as TGTGCCAGCAGCCGGGACCCGGAGGCCACCGGGGAGCTGTTTTTT. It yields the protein CASSRDPEATGELFF.